This T cell receptor beta chain was found in a study of read filtering for tumor transcriptome and immune sequencing. Whole-study context: Per sample, TCR-region reads ranged about 4.05 to 10.27 million by IR-seq, roughly 85 to 1,300 by RNA-seq. Study observations and caveats: In IR-seq, single-read clonotypes were 65% to 90% of clonotypes but about 3.5% of reads.

Regarding this clonotype: Its specificity is not known.

This library used 300 to 450 ng RNA and molecular barcoded adaptors spanning alpha/delta and beta/gamma chains. A single record per CDR3 protein comes from TCRdb applying MiXCR to the reads. The sample comprises about 130,000 distinct CDR3 sequences, about an eighth of which are singletons, and 9.5% to 12% rests with the top ten. V gave up 10 bases and J gave up 4 bases, with 18 bases separating them. CDR1 and CDR2 from the germline V gene are SNHLY and FYNNEI. This CDR3 has 14 residues. The receptor comes from a donor at least 40 years old with multiple myeloma. The chain carries TRBV2 and TRBJ2-3; D assignment may be TRBD1 or TRBD2 (6 bases each). Sequencing was done on a sample of a population of CD138-negative cells sorted from bone marrow. The DNA for the CDR3 is TGTGCCATCACAAGAGGGGGGCCGGCAGATACGCAGTATTTT. Translated, it gives CAITRGGPADTQYF.